This record concerns one T cell receptor (beta chain) sequence. The antigen this receptor binds is unknown. From each donor, an approximately 2.5 ml peripheral blood sample was drawn into PAXgene tubes and stored at -80 degrees C. Total RNA was isolated from whole blood with the PAXgene blood miRNA kit on an automated QIAcube, without T cell sorting. Peripheral blood from monozygotic twin pairs concordant or discordant for inflammatory bowel disease was subjected to deep TCRalpha and TCRbeta repertoire profiling with unique molecular barcoding. For every twin pair, smoking habits were documented, and each individual was categorised as a current, former or never smoker. This specimen belongs to a study of monozygotic twins with inflammatory bowel disease (dated by TCRdb to the late 2010s). For the study in its entirety: In total, around 30 monozygotic twin pairs made up the full study: 19 Danish pairs, all IBD-discordant, plus nine German pairs, of which four were IBD-concordant and five were IBD-discordant. Disease-associated traits were sought mainly through comparisons between IBD patients and their genetically identical healthy co-twins within discordant pairs. Each individual had, on average, about 151 000 unique TCRalpha sequences and 181 000 unique TCRbeta sequences available for analysis. General conclusions and limits of the study: The results gave no support for a single strong signal or clonotype linked to IBD. A decrease in TCRbeta repertoire diversity, as measured by inverse Simpson index, was observed in IBD patients compared with their healthy co-twins. Repertoire similarity did not differ between concordant and discordant twins, which could be due to limited statistical power. The analysis was unable to tell different T cell subtypes apart. Compared with healthy twins, IBD patients shared fewer clonotypes with other individuals, and the difference was most pronounced in patients with signs of disease activity. Differing immunosuppressive treatments among patients may have added background noise and inter-individual variability to the repertoires.

Reading from cysteine to phenylalanine, the CDR3 counts 17 amino acids. No DNA accompanies this entry. Reading the germline V gene gives CDR1 SGHAT and CDR2 FQNNGV. Libraries were made using 5' RACE. For each TCR library, 3,500 to 4,000 ng of total RNA was used. For each sample, cDNA synthesis was carried out in eight separate reactions using SMARTScribe reverse transcriptase. Unique molecular identifiers containing a 6-nucleotide sample barcode were introduced through template switching during cDNA synthesis. Amplification of TCRalpha and TCRbeta cDNA involved two nested PCRs of approximately 16 and 10 cycles, and each PCR was followed by bead purification. Before amplification, cDNA was treated with uracil DNA-glycosylase and purified using the QIAquick PCR purification kit. The second PCR added Illumina TruSeq-compatible adapters along with sample-specific barcodes. Library quality and concentration were assessed using TapeStation and Qubit, and roughly 5.5 ng of each library was pooled. Sequencing of the pooled libraries was done on an Illumina HiSeq2500 single-index Rapid Run using custom sequencing primers and 2 x 100 bp reads. In the original analysis: MiGEC version 1.2.6 was used for UMI-based consensus assembly to correct PCR and sequencing errors. MiXCR version 2.1.1 was used for V(D)J alignment, clonotype assembly and CDR3 extraction. To normalise gene usage, clonotype sharing and MAIT/NKT TCR abundance, the analysis used the top 1000, 10 000 and 20 000 clonotypes per sample. After downsampling to 27 000 UMIs, diversity was calculated as the inverse Simpson index using the vegan R package. Paired Mann-Whitney U tests on discordant twin pairs were used, with Benjamini-Hochberg multiple-testing correction. TCRdb reprocessed the reads, reporting each CDR3 protein sequence once and no DNA. These V and J calls rely on TCRdb rather than the paper's analysis. This sample's table has entries for around 450,000 distinct CDR3 sequences. More than 2% of the sample is held by the ten biggest clonotypes.

Material for sequencing was blood. The chain links TRBV11-2 with TRBJ1-3; TCRdb lists TRBD1, though no DNA is available to test this call. The receptor comes from a human donor with ulcerative colitis or Crohn's disease, or a healthy co-twin of an affected twin (not recorded which). CDR3 region: CASSRHQTGTGGNTIYF.